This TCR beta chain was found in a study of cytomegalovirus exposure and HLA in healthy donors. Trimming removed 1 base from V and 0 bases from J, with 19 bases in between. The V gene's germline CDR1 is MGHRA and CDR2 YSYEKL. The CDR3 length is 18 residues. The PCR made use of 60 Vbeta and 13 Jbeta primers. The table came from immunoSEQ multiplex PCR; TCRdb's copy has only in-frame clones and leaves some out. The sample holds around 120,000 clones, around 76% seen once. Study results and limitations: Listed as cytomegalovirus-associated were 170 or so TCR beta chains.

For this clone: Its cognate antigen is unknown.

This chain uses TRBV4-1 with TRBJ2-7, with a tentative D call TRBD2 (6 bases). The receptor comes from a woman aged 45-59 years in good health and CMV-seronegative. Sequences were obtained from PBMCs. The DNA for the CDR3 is TGCGCCAGCAGCCAAGTCCCCCTGCTCCGGGGGAGCTCCTACGAGCAGTACTTC. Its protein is CASSQVPLLRGSSYEQYF.